This T cell receptor beta chain originates from a study of T cell changes during pregnancy in multiple sclerosis. The data were produced by immunoSEQ multiplex PCR, yet TCRdb's version contains in-frame clones alone and is incomplete. The data show some 49,000 clones, around 90% seen once. This CDR3 is built from 14 residues. V dropped 6 bases and J dropped 7; count of bases not matched to a gene: 3. Germline V gene data show CDR1 as MDHEN and CDR2 as SYDVKM. Material: peripheral blood, obtained after pregnancy. The chain links TRBV28 to TRBJ2-2; 12 positions match TRBD1. The clonotype originates from a female donor in good health, enrolled as a control in a pregnancy study. The CDR3 DNA follows: TGTGCCAGCAGGGGACAGGGGGCTGTCGGGGAGCTGTTTTTT. As protein: CASRGQGAVGELFF.